This entry is about one T cell receptor beta chain. This record comes from a study of T cells after yellow fever vaccination. TCRdb analysed the 5' RACE reads with MiXCR anew, one entry per CDR3 protein. The data contain around 320,000 distinct CDR3 sequences, about 10% of them seen just once; the ten biggest clones take up approximately 3.3%. Germline V gene lookup returns CDR1 MNHEY and CDR2 SVGEGT. Trimming cost V 6 bases and J 2 bases; bases outside gene matches: 7. The CDR3 is 15 residues long. The chain uses TRBV6-2 or TRBV6-3 and TRBJ1-5; TRBD1 matches 7 bases. Sequenced material: CD4+ T cells sorted from PBMCs, taken 45 days after the yellow fever booster vaccination. This sequence was found in a young man who received the YFV17D yellow fever vaccine. CDR3 bases: TGTGCCAGCAGCTCCACAGGGGCGGGCAATCAGCCCCAGCATTTT. It is translated as CASSSTGAGNQPQHF.